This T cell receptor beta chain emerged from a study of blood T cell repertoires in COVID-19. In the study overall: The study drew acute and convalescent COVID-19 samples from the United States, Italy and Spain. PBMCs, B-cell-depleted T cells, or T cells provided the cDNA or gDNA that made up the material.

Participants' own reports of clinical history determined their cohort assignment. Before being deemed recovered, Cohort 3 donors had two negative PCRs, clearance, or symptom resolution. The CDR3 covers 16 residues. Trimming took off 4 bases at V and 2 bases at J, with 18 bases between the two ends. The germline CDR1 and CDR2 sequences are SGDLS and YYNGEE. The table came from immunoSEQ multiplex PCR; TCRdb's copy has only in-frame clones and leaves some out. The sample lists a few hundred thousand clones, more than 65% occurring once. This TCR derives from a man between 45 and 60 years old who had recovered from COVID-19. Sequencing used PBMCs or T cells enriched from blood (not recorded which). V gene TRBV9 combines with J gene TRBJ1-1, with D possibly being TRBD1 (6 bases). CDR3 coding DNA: TGTGCCAGCAGCTATTCGACAGGCCTTTTAAACACTGAAGCTTTCTTT. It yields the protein CASSYSTGLLNTEAFF.